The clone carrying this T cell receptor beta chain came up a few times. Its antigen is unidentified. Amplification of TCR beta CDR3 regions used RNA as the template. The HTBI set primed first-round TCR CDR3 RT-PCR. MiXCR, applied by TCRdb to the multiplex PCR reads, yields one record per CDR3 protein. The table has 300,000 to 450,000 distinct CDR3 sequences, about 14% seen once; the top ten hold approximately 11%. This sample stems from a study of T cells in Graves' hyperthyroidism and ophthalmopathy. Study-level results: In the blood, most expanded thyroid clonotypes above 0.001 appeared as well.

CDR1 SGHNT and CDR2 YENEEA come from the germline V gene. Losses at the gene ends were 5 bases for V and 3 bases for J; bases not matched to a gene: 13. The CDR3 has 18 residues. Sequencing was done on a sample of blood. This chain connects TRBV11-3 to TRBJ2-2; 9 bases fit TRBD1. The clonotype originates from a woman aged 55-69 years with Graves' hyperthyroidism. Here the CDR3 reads CASSTRGHRDRDTGELFF. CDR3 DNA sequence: TGTGCCAGCAGCACAAGAGGCCATCGGGACAGGGACACCGGGGAGCTGTTTTTT.